Each of the 32 T cell receptor beta chains below was sequenced from the same sample in a study of blood T cell repertoires in COVID-19. The protocol was immunoSEQ multiplex PCR, while the TCRdb copy is restricted to in-frame clones and leaves out a portion. The repertoire holds roughly 70,000 clones, with 75% to 90% as singletons. What was sequenced was peripheral blood. All receptors derive from a woman aged 80 or over with active COVID-19.

This chain links TRBV4-1 with TRBJ2-3; D gene unclear. CDR3 length equals 13 residues. Trimming left V 4 bases short and J 0 bases short, with 5 bases between. Germline lookup yields CDR1 MGHRA and CDR2 YSYEKL. The CDR3 DNA is TGCGCCAGCAGCCCCGGGAGCACAGATACGCAGTATTTT. This sequence encodes CASSPGSTDTQYF.

The CDR3 DNA follows: TGTGCCAGCTCACCACCATCCGGTCAGCCCCAGCATTTT. The encoded protein is CASSPPSGQPQHF. The chain recombines TRBV18 with TRBJ1-5; unclear D gene. Germline loops: CDR1 KGHSH, CDR2 LQKENI. CDR3 size: 13 residues. The V end was cut by 0 bases, the J end by 6 bases, with 6 bases between.

The chain employs TRBV28 and TRBJ1-2; D is uncertain. Per germline, CDR1 MDHEN and CDR2 SYDVKM. Trimming stripped 3 bases from V and 4 bases from J, with 6 bases between. The CDR3 runs to 12 residues. The CDR3 here is CASSFRGYGYTF. CDR3 nucleotide sequence: TGTGCCAGCAGTTTTCGCGGCTATGGCTACACCTTC.

The V and J genes are TRBV9 and TRBJ2-1; 8 nucleotides line up with TRBD2. This CDR3 contains 15 residues. Germline V CDR1 and CDR2: SGDLS, YYNGEE. J lost 2 bases, V lost 0 bases, and 1 base had no gene match. This CDR3 is CASSVGSGAYNEQFF. CDR3 sequence (DNA): TGTGCCAGCAGCGTAGGTAGCGGGGCCTACAATGAGCAGTTCTTC.

This chain connects TRBV24-1 to TRBJ2-1; weak D call: TRBD1 (6 bases). The germline V gene encodes CDR1 KGHDR and CDR2 SFDVKD. V lost 3 bases and J 7 bases, leaving 12 bases between the germline ends. The CDR3 runs to 14 residues. CDR3 in amino acids: CATSDGGLENEQFF. The CDR3 nucleotides are TGTGCCACCAGTGATGGGGGCTTGGAGAATGAGCAGTTCTTC.

The V gene is TRBV27, the J gene TRBJ1-6; TRBD1 might be the D (6 bases). V was cut by 6 bases and J by 5 bases, with 11 bases left in between. Germline values: CDR1 MNHEY, CDR2 SMNVEV (reference sequence). This CDR3 is 14 amino acids long. The CDR3 region has the DNA TGTGCCAGCAGAACCGGACAGAATAATTCACCCCTCCACTTT. Its protein product is CASRTGQNNSPLHF.

This chain connects TRBV27 to TRBJ1-5; tentative D call: TRBD1 (5 bases). The germline gives CDR1 MNHEY, CDR2 SMNVEV (reference sequence). Trimming left V 6 bases short and J 2 bases short, with 8 bases between. The CDR3 is 13 amino acids. In nucleotides, the CDR3 is TGTGCCAGCAGAGGAGGGGGCAATCAGCCCCAGCATTTT. Translating gives CASRGGGNQPQHF.

The chain combines TRBV5-6 with TRBJ2-7; 7 bases match TRBD1. Germline CDR1 SGHDT, CDR2 YYEEEE. The junction had 10 bases not matched to a gene; V was cut back by 3 bases and J by 7 bases. The CDR3 covers 14 residues. The CDR3 loop reads CASSSRQGSGEQYF. The CDR3 DNA reads TGTGCCAGCAGCTCCCGACAGGGATCCGGAGAGCAGTACTTC.

This sequence joins TRBV11-3 and TRBJ2-1; TRBD1 might be the D (5 bases). The V and J ends lost 5 bases and 7 bases respectively, with 9 bases between them. Germline CDR1 is SGHNT and CDR2 is YENEEA. The CDR3 length is 12 residues. CDR3: CASSGARNEQFF. In DNA, the CDR3 is TGTGCCAGCAGCGGGGCAAGAAATGAGCAGTTCTTC.

The chain carries TRBV7-5 and TRBJ1-4; the table names TRBD1, a call not compared with the DNA. TRBV7-5 is classified as a pseudogene. The CDR3 is made up of 14 amino acids. This CDR3 is CARSADRAREKLFF. The CDR3 DNA sequence: TGTGCCAGAAGCGCCGACAGGGCGCGTGAAAAACTGTTTTTT.

The chain joins TRBV4-1 to TRBJ2-7; D possibly corresponds to TRBD1 (6 bases). This CDR3 has 16 residues. CDR1 and CDR2 from the germline V gene are MGHRA and YSYEKL. V lost 4 bases, J lost 0 bases, and 16 bases lay in between. CDR3 sequence reads: CASSPSGQSSSYEQYF. The CDR3 region has the DNA TGCGCCAGCAGCCCCTCAGGACAGTCGAGCTCCTACGAGCAGTACTTC.

The rearrangement joins TRBV28 to TRBJ1-4, with 8 bases fitting TRBD1. Germline V gene data show CDR1 as MDHEN and CDR2 as SYDVKM. V dropped 5 bases and J dropped 4; count of bases not matched to a gene: 3. CDR3 length: 14 residues. The CDR3, as DNA: TGTGCCAGCAGTCAGGACAGGGATAATGAAAAACTGTTTTTT. Translating it yields CASSQDRDNEKLFF.

J is TRBJ2-5 and V is TRBV4-1; 9 bases align to TRBD1. The CDR3 has 15 amino acids. Unmatched junction bases numbered 5, after V lost 4 bases and J lost 2 bases. The germline CDR1 and CDR2 sequences are MGHRA and YSYEKL. The CDR3 protein is CASSPEDRGQETQYF. The CDR3 DNA reads as TGCGCCAGCAGCCCCGAGGACAGGGGACAAGAGACCCAGTACTTC.

The chain joins TRBV15 to TRBJ2-7; the D gene is possibly TRBD1 (6 bases). The CDR3 contains 15 residues. V was clipped by 0 bases and J by 6 bases, with 15 bases between them. Germline CDR1 reads LNHNV; CDR2 reads YYDKDF (reference sequence). The CDR3 is CATSRDIAGVGEQYF. As DNA, the CDR3 is TGTGCCACCAGCAGAGACATAGCAGGGGTGGGCGAGCAGTACTTC.

The chain carries TRBV18 and TRBJ1-1; D ambiguous. V lost 4 bases to trimming and J lost 8 bases, with 17 bases between them. The V gene's germline CDR1 is KGHSH and CDR2 LQKENI. CDR3 length: 14 residues. As DNA, the CDR3 is TGTGCCAGCTCACGCGTATTAGCCGCCGAAGAAGCTTTCTTT. Its translation: CASSRVLAAEEAFF.

The chain recombines TRBV30 with TRBJ1-6; tentatively, D is TRBD1 (5 bases). Germline V gene sequence: CDR1 GTSNPN, CDR2 SVGIG (reference sequence). V gave up 3 bases and J gave up 5 bases, with 8 bases separating them. This CDR3 contains 13 residues. The CDR3 DNA follows: TGTGCCTGGAGAGGAGGGGATAATTCACCCCTCCACTTT. Protein: CAWRGGDNSPLHF. Combining the CDR3 with reference TRBV30 and TRBJ1-6 gives the whole variable domain SQTIHQWPATLVQPVGSPLSLECTVEGTSNPNLYWYRQAAGRGLQLLFYSVGIGQISSEVPQNLSASRPQDRQFILSSKKLLLSDSGFYLCAWRGGDNSPLHFGNGTRLTVT.

This clone was picked up one time. As DNA, the CDR3 is TGTGCCAGCAGTTTCAGGGGGCGGGGCTACACCTTC. Translating gives CASSFRGRGYTF. This chain links TRBV28 with TRBJ1-2, with TRBD1 identical over 8 bases. V was pared by 3 bases and J by 8 bases, with 2 bases of the junction left unmatched. CDR1 is MDHEN, CDR2 SYDVKM, per germline. The CDR3 is made up of 12 amino acids.

This sequence joins TRBV3-1 (or the pseudogene TRBV3-2) and TRBJ1-1; the D gene is possibly TRBD1 (5 bases). The CDR3 runs 14 residues. Trimming cost V 3 bases and J 2 bases, with 10 bases left between them. Per the germline V gene, CDR1 is LGHDT and CDR2 is YNNKEL (reference sequence). This CDR3 reads CASSQGQRNTEAFF. The CDR3 DNA is TGTGCCAGCAGCCAGGGGCAGAGAAACACTGAAGCTTTCTTT.

The V and J genes are TRBV5-8 and TRBJ1-1; 9 positions match TRBD1. CDR1 SGHTS and CDR2 YDEGEE come from the germline V gene. This CDR3 has 13 residues. The V gene end was trimmed by 5 bases and the J gene end by 5 bases; junction bases not matched to a gene: 4. The CDR3 here is CASRVTGGTEAFF. The CDR3 bases are TGTGCCAGCAGGGTGACAGGGGGGACTGAAGCTTTCTTT. Full variable domain (outside the CDR3, taken from reference TRBV5-8 and TRBJ1-1): EAGVTQSPTHLIKTRGQQATLRCSPISGHTSVYWYQQALGLGLQFLLWYDEGEERNRGNFPPRFSGRQFPNYSSELNVNALELEDSALYLCASRVTGGTEAFFGQGTRLTVV.

The chain carries TRBV11-2 and TRBJ2-7; 9 nucleotides line up with TRBD2. This CDR3 has 14 amino acids. Germline values: CDR1 SGHAT, CDR2 FQNNGV. The ends lost 6 bases at V and 9 bases at J; junction bases unmatched: 12. DNA of the CDR3: TGTGCCAGCAGGCAGACTAGCGGCCCCTTCGGGCAGTACTTC. Protein product: CASRQTSGPFGQYF.

V usage is TRBV6-5 and J usage is TRBJ1-2; TRBD1 aligns across 10 bases. The CDR3 loop spans 15 amino acids. The V and J ends lost 4 bases and 3 bases, in that order; junction bases with no gene match: 5. The germline V gene encodes CDR1 MNHEY and CDR2 SVGAGI. Here the CDR3 DNA reads TGTGCCAGCAGTTCCCGCGGGACAGGGGACTATGGCTACACCTTC. It encodes CASSSRGTGDYGYTF.

The chain recombines TRBV27 with TRBJ2-7; the match to TRBD2 covers 10 bases. J lost 3 bases, V lost 5 bases, and 10 bases had no gene match. The CDR3 covers 16 residues. Germline V gene sequence: CDR1 MNHEY, CDR2 SMNVEV (reference sequence). CDR3 sequence reads: CASSPGWASGSYEQYF. The CDR3 DNA reads as TGTGCCAGCAGTCCTGGGTGGGCTAGCGGGAGCTACGAGCAGTACTTC.

This chain joins TRBV29-1 and TRBJ1-1; TRBD1 is a possible D gene (6 bases). The germline V and J ends were trimmed by 7 bases and 3 bases, with 15 bases remaining between them. Germline V gene lookup returns CDR1 SQVTM and CDR2 ANQGSEA. This CDR3 is built from 13 residues. In DNA, the CDR3 is TGCAGCGCCGACCCAGGGGTCGACACTGAAGCTTTCTTT. Encoded protein: CSADPGVDTEAFF.

Only a few counts were recorded for this clone. J is TRBJ2-7 and V is TRBV3-1 (or the pseudogene TRBV3-2), with TRBD2 matching over 9 bases. With 2 bases clipped from V and 2 bases from J, the junction kept 4 bases outside the gene matches. CDR1 LGHDT and CDR2 YNNKEL come from the germline V gene (reference sequence). This CDR3 contains 15 residues. Here the CDR3 DNA reads TGTGCCAGCAGCCAAAAGCGGGAGGTGACCTACGAGCAGTACTTC. Translation: CASSQKREVTYEQYF.

This chain links TRBV28 with TRBJ1-4; 7 positions match TRBD1. CDR3 length: 14 amino acids. Germline CDR1 MDHEN, CDR2 SYDVKM. Trimming took 6 bases from V and 2 from J; bases not matched to a gene: 3. CDR3 sequence: CASRTGTTNEKLFF. In DNA, the CDR3 is TGTGCCAGCAGGACAGGGACCACTAATGAAAAACTGTTTTTT.

The chain carries TRBV7-9 and TRBJ2-7; TRBD1 aligns across 10 bases. Germline lookup yields CDR1 SEHNR and CDR2 FQNEAQ (reference sequence). V was pared by 4 bases and J by 3 bases, with 6 bases of the junction left unmatched. This CDR3 spans 15 amino acids. The CDR3 bases are TGTGCCAGCAGCTACGGACAGGGGGGAATCTACGAGCAGTACTTC. This gives the protein CASSYGQGGIYEQYF.

This chain links TRBV29-1 with TRBJ1-2; 9 nucleotides agree with TRBD1. Germline CDR1 is SQVTM and CDR2 is ANQGSEA. The CDR3 has 13 residues. The trim removed 4 bases at V and 5 bases at J, leaving 5 bases unmatched. The chain's CDR3 is CSVVRDREYGYTF. In nucleotides, the CDR3 is TGCAGCGTTGTCCGGGACAGGGAGTATGGCTACACCTTC.

V and J are TRBV7-9 and TRBJ2-3; unclear D gene. V lost 7 bases to trimming and J lost 0 bases, with 17 bases between them. This CDR3 has 16 amino acids. Germline CDR1 is SEHNR and CDR2 is FQNEAQ (reference sequence). The CDR3 DNA follows: TGTGCCAGCACCCCCATCCCGGAGTCTAGCACAGATACGCAGTATTTT. This codes for CASTPIPESSTDTQYF.

The gene calls are TRBV3-1 (or the pseudogene TRBV3-2) and TRBJ1-3; perhaps TRBD1 as D (5 bases). Germline V gene data show CDR1 as LGHDT and CDR2 as YNNKEL (reference sequence). The V end lost 0 bases, the J end lost 2 bases, and 5 bases lay between the germline ends. The CDR3 covers 14 residues. CDR3: CASSQDRAGNTIYF. The CDR3 DNA reads TGTGCCAGCAGCCAAGACAGGGCTGGAAACACCATATATTTT.

Here the CDR3 DNA reads TGTGCCTGGAGTGTAGAGGACAGTGACTATGGCTACACCTTC. Amino acid sequence: CAWSVEDSDYGYTF. The chain couples TRBV30 to TRBJ1-2, with a possible D match to TRBD1 (6 bases). Trimming stripped 0 bases from V and 3 bases from J, with 11 bases between. CDR3 length equals 14 residues. Germline values: CDR1 GTSNPN, CDR2 SVGIG (reference sequence).

The V gene is TRBV11-2, the J gene TRBJ1-1; weak D call: TRBD1 (5 bases). Germline V CDR1 and CDR2: SGHAT, FQNNGV. The V gene lost 2 bases and the J gene lost 4 bases, with 14 bases spanning the gap. The CDR3 totals 15 residues. The CDR3 region has the DNA TGTGCCAGCAGCTTAAAGGGGATATTACGCACTGAAGCTTTCTTT. It is translated as CASSLKGILRTEAFF.

This rearrangement joins TRBV11-2 to TRBJ2-5, with TRBD1 matching 12 bases. Germline V gene data show CDR1 as SGHAT and CDR2 as FQNNGV. The CDR3 is 16 residues long. The V gene end was trimmed by 3 bases and the J gene end by 5 bases; junction bases not matched to a gene: 7. CDR3 protein: CASSFWDRGLGETQYF. CDR3 coding DNA: TGTGCCAGCAGCTTCTGGGACAGGGGGCTAGGGGAGACCCAGTACTTC.